This TCR beta chain was captured in a study of cytomegalovirus exposure and HLA in healthy donors. The PCR had 60 Vbeta and 13 Jbeta primers. Only in-frame clones appear in the TCRdb table, and some are missing; sequencing was by immunoSEQ multiplex PCR. The sample has 150,000 to 190,000 clones, approximately 72% seen once. J lost 8 bases, V lost 6 bases, and 8 bases had no gene match. Germline CDR1 reads MNHEY; CDR2 reads SVGAGI. The CDR3 is 14 amino acids. The rearrangement links TRBV6-5 to TRBJ2-2, with 8 nucleotides matching TRBD2. The sequenced material came from PBMCs. The sequence came from a man aged 18 to 30 in good health and CMV-seronegative. The CDR3: CASRAVAGTGELFF. For the CDR3, the DNA is TGTGCCAGCAGGGCGGTAGCGGGAACGGGGGAGCTGTTTTTT.